The clone carrying this T cell receptor (beta chain) was recorded many times. Germline V CDR1 and CDR2: GTSNPN, SVGIG (reference sequence). The CDR3 spans 13 residues. The V and J ends lost 3 bases and 7 bases, in that order; junction bases with no gene match: 7. The source of the sample is a study of blood T cells in healthy people across ages. With a J-beta primer mix and a sample-barcoded 5' primer, a second PCR ran about 7 to 12 cycles. TCRdb reprocessed the 5' RACE reads via MiXCR and lists one record per CDR3 protein. The repertoire holds approximately 690,000 distinct CDR3 sequences, with less than 45% as singletons.

The rearrangement joins TRBV30 to TRBJ2-7, with 9 bases that match TRBD1. The sequenced sample was blood. This sequence was found in an elderly man in good health. The CDR3 DNA sequence: TGTGCCTGGAGGTTACAGGGGGCGCGTGAGCAGTACTTC. Translated: CAWRLQGAREQYF.